Below are 17 T cell receptor beta chains sequenced from a single sample in a study of T cells in Graves' hyperthyroidism and ophthalmopathy. There were TCR beta CDR3 regions amplified from RNA transcripts. The HTBI primer set drove a first-round RT-PCR of the TCR CDR3. TCRdb independently ran MiXCR on the multiplex PCR reads; one entry per CDR3 protein. The sample has under 400,000 distinct CDR3 sequences; 25% are singletons. Sequencing was carried out using blood. These receptors were collected from a man aged 50 or older with Graves' hyperthyroidism.

The CDR3 here is CASTPPLGGYEQYF. CDR3 DNA sequence: TGTGCCAGCACTCCCCCTCTGGGGGGGTACGAGCAGTACTTC. V usage is TRBV6-1 and J usage is TRBJ2-7, with 7 bases lining up with TRBD2. Per the germline V gene, CDR1 is MNHNS and CDR2 is SASEGT. The CDR3 sequence is 14 residues long. The V and J ends lost 7 bases and 4 bases, in that order; junction bases with no gene match: 10.

This clonotype came up a few times. The chain couples TRBV5-6 to TRBJ2-1; 9 bases fit TRBD2. In germline, CDR1 is SGHDT, CDR2 YYEEEE. V lost 2 bases to trimming and J lost 14 bases; unmatched junction nucleotides: 8. CDR3 length equals 13 residues. This CDR3 reads CASSFPSGVGKFF. The CDR3 nucleotides are TGTGCCAGCAGCTTTCCTAGCGGGGTGGGGAAGTTCTTC.

The chain links TRBV20-1 to TRBJ2-7; D might be TRBD1 (6 bases). The germline V gene encodes CDR1 DFQATT and CDR2 SNEGSKA (reference sequence). V shed 4 bases and J shed 0 bases, with 10 bases lying between them. CDR3 length: 13 residues. The DNA of the CDR3 is TGCAGTGCTATAGGACAGAGCTCCTACGAGCAGTACTTC. Translated, it gives CSAIGQSSYEQYF.

The chain recombines TRBV18 with TRBJ2-2; D uncertain. The CDR3 spans 13 residues. Trimming stripped 6 bases from V and 3 bases from J, with 8 bases between. Per the germline V gene, CDR1 is KGHSH and CDR2 is LQKENI. In nucleotides, the CDR3 is TGTGCCAGCTCCCGACAAGACACCGGGGAGCTGTTTTTT. This sequence encodes CASSRQDTGELFF.

This clonotype was seen more than once but under ten times. This chain uses TRBV7-9 with TRBJ2-2; perhaps TRBD2 as D (5 bases). There are 14 residues in the CDR3. Deletions cut 5 bases from V and 4 bases from J, with 11 bases between. Germline assignment: CDR1 SEHNR and CDR2 FQNEAQ (reference sequence). The CDR3 loop reads CASSARRGTGELFF. The DNA for the CDR3 is TGTGCCAGCAGCGCCCGCCGGGGCACCGGGGAGCTGTTTTTT.

This clonotype was seen more than once but under ten times. The CDR3 protein is CSARAPASRDIQYF. Written as DNA, the CDR3 is TGCAGTGCTAGGGCGCCGGCTAGCAGGGACATTCAGTACTTC. The chain employs TRBV20-1 and TRBJ2-4, with D tentatively TRBD1 or TRBD2 (5 bases each). V gave up 3 bases and J gave up 8 bases, with 17 bases separating them. This CDR3 contains 14 residues. In germline, CDR1 is DFQATT, CDR2 SNEGSKA (reference sequence).

This clonotype was found a few times. J is TRBJ1-2 and V is TRBV6-1, with 8 positions matching TRBD1. Germline CDR1 is MNHNS and CDR2 is SASEGT. The CDR3 extends over 15 amino acids. V shed 6 bases, J shed 2 bases, and the junction held 8 bases outside the gene matches. This chain's CDR3 is CASRDLDRANYGYTF. CDR3 DNA sequence: TGTGCCAGCAGAGACTTGGACAGGGCAAACTATGGCTACACCTTC.

This clonotype was detected a few times. The chain links TRBV6-1 to TRBJ1-1; D unresolved. The CDR3 has 13 amino acids. In germline, CDR1 is MNHNS, CDR2 SASEGT. Trimming cost V 6 bases and J 4 bases, with 12 bases left between them. The CDR3 DNA reads as TGTGCCAGCAGGCCGGGCAGAAGCACTGAAGCTTTCTTT. Encoded protein: CASRPGRSTEAFF.

This clonotype occurred many times. The rearrangement joins TRBV2 to TRBJ2-7, with D tentatively TRBD2 (7 bases). Trimming stripped 4 bases from V and 0 bases from J, with 13 bases between. CDR1 and CDR2 from the germline V gene are SNHLY and FYNNEI. The CDR3 is made up of 15 amino acids. CDR3 protein: CASSGGGSASYEQYF. The CDR3 region has the DNA TGTGCCAGCAGTGGCGGGGGCTCCGCCTCCTACGAGCAGTACTTC.

In regard to this clonotype: Since a much larger clone is just one base distant, this may be a read error. V and J are TRBV11-2 and TRBJ2-3; D may be TRBD2 (5 bases). The CDR3 consists of 16 residues. V was trimmed by 8 bases and J by 0 bases, leaving 18 bases between them. Germline values: CDR1 SGHAT, CDR2 FQNNGV. CDR3 sequence (DNA): TGTGCCAGCGGCCTCCCGGTACTAGGGAGCACAGATACGCAGTATTTT. It encodes CASGLPVLGSTDTQYF.

There are many counts of this clonotype. This sequence joins TRBV7-9 and TRBJ2-7; 8 bases agree with TRBD1. V was clipped by 4 bases and J by 4 bases; unmatched bases: 12. This CDR3 is built from 16 residues. Germline V lookup: CDR1 SEHNR, CDR2 FQNEAQ (reference sequence). This CDR3 is CASSSLGQESLYEQYF. The CDR3 nucleotides read TGTGCCAGCAGCTCCTTGGGACAGGAGAGCCTGTACGAGCAGTACTTC. Based on the CDR3 plus reference TRBV7-9 and TRBJ2-7, the full variable domain is DTGVSQNPRHKITKRGQNVTFRCDPISEHNRLYWYRQTLGQGPEFLTYFQNEAQLEKSRLLSDRFSAERPKGSFSTLEIQRTEQGDSAMYLCASSSLGQESLYEQYFGPGTRLTVT.

This clonotype was counted a few times. This chain links TRBV3-1 with TRBJ2-1; possible D gene TRBD2, 7 bases. This CDR3 has 16 residues. CDR1 and CDR2 (germline): LGHDT, YNNKEL (reference sequence). Trimming removed 0 bases from V and 7 bases from J, with 16 bases in between. CDR3 residues: CASSQDLRGRGNEQFF. DNA of the CDR3: TGTGCCAGCAGCCAAGATCTGAGGGGGAGGGGTAATGAGCAGTTCTTC.

The J gene is TRBJ2-1, the V gene TRBV20-1; D is possibly TRBD2 (6 bases). In germline, CDR1 is DFQATT, CDR2 SNEGSKA (reference sequence). The CDR3 runs 14 residues. This CDR3 reads CSAPRWGRNNEQFF. Written as DNA, the CDR3 is TGCAGCGCTCCTCGGTGGGGGAGGAACAATGAGCAGTTCTTC.

This clonotype came up many times. The chain couples TRBV5-1 to TRBJ1-2, with TRBD1 as a possible D gene (5 bases). Trimming removed 3 bases at V and 0 bases at J, with 12 bases between. Germline CDR1 SGHRS, CDR2 YFSETQ. The CDR3 consists of 15 residues. CDR3 amino acids: CASSWSGVANYGYTF. In nucleotides, the CDR3 is TGCGCCAGCAGCTGGTCGGGGGTAGCTAACTATGGCTACACCTTC.

This clonotype was seen only a few times. V is TRBV20-1 and J is TRBJ2-3, with 12 bases identical to TRBD2. The CDR3 has 15 amino acids. The germline V gene has CDR1 DFQATT and CDR2 SNEGSKA (reference sequence). V shed 6 bases and J 1 base; nucleotides not matched to a gene: 5. CDR3 bases: TGCAGTGCCACCGGACTAGCGGGGCGCACAGATACGCAGTATTTT. Protein product: CSATGLAGRTDTQYF.

The chain combines TRBV6-2 or TRBV6-3 with TRBJ1-5, with D hard to call. This CDR3 has 13 amino acids. From germline, CDR1 is MNHEY and CDR2 SVGEGT. Trimming left V 5 bases short and J 5 bases short, with 10 bases between. Written as DNA, the CDR3 is TGTGCCAGCAGTCGCTTTTCGTATCAGCCCCAGCATTTT. Translated, it gives CASSRFSYQPQHF.

On this clonotype itself: At one of its ends the junction is not consistent with the germline gene, which may arise from a read error. The rearrangement links TRBV14 to TRBJ1-4, with TRBD1 matching 7 bases. This CDR3 comprises 15 residues. The germline V gene has CDR1 SGHDN and CDR2 FVKESK. The CDR3 DNA is TGTGCCAGCAGCCTAGGACAGGCTCCTAATGAAAAACCGTTTTTT. Protein product: CASSLGQAPNEKPFF.